A selection of T cell receptor beta chains follows, all from one sample in a study of blood T cell repertoires in COVID-19. Assay: immunoSEQ multiplex PCR; the TCRdb copy retains only in-frame clones and omits some. The sample includes approximately 290,000 clones, approximately 85% of them seen just once. Material: peripheral blood. Receptors were obtained from a human donor with COVID-19, enrolled during active disease. The donor label of this sample is uncertain. The CDR3 runs from the conserved cysteine through the conserved F or W. D genes are given only for firm matches. Clone size is given for some rows only: seen once, a few or many times, or a class if the clone is expanded.

j_call,d_call,clone_size,v_call,cdr3_aa,cdr3_nt
TRBJ1-3,NA,NA,TRBV5-6,CASRWGGPHSGNTIYF,TGTGCCAGCCGCTGGGGAGGACCCCACTCTGGAAACACCATATATTTT
TRBJ1-6,NA,NA,TRBV19,CASSIGQNNSPLHF,TGTGCCAGTAGTATCGGACAGAATAATTCACCCCTCCACTTT
TRBJ2-5,NA,few,TRBV2,CAGGTSGGTQYF,TGTGCCGGAGGGACGTCAGGGGGGACCCAGTACTTC
TRBJ1-1,NA,NA,TRBV7-6,CASSTGLDTEAFF,TGTGCCAGCAGCACCGGGTTGGACACTGAAGCTTTCTTT
TRBJ2-7,NA,NA,TRBV10-2,CASKGGGYEGQYF,TGCGCCAGCAAAGGCGGGGGCTACGAGGGGCAGTACTTC
TRBJ1-1,NA,few,TRBV19,CASKGQGDSEAFF,TGTGCCAGTAAGGGCCAGGGCGACTCTGAAGCTTTCTTT
TRBJ1-2,NA,NA,TRBV5-6,CASSLVQGGRRFEKDGYTF,TGTGCCAGCAGCTTGGTGCAGGGAGGGAGGCGTTTTGAAAAGGATGGCTACACCTTC
TRBJ1-1,TRBD1,NA,TRBV10-3,CAISEVDREETEAFF,TGTGCCATCAGTGAGGTGGACAGGGAGGAGACTGAAGCTTTCTTT
TRBJ1-6,NA,few,TRBV14,CASSQDQGQTSPLHF,TGTGCCAGCAGCCAAGATCAGGGCCAGACCTCACCCCTCCACTTT
TRBJ2-3,TRBD1,NA,TRBV24-1,CATSDPGDRGTTDTQYF,TGTGCCACCAGTGATCCCGGGGACAGGGGGACGACAGATACGCAGTATTTT
TRBJ2-1,TRBD1,NA,TRBV7-9,CASSPGTGAYNEQFF,TGTGCCAGCAGCCCCGGGACAGGGGCTTACAATGAGCAGTTCTTC
TRBJ1-1,NA,few,TRBV4-1,CASSLRGNTEAFF,TGCGCCAGCAGCCTCCGAGGGAACACTGAAGCTTTCTTT
TRBJ1-5,TRBD1,NA,TRBV2,CASSEFQGGYGNQPQHF,TGTGCCAGCAGTGAATTCCAGGGGGGATATGGCAATCAGCCCCAGCATTTT
TRBJ1-2,TRBD1,NA,TRBV19,CASNADRDYGYTF,TGTGCCAGTAATGCGGACAGGGACTATGGCTACACCTTC
TRBJ2-3,TRBD2,once,TRBV6-1,CASSDRLAGGTDTQYF,TGTGCCAGCAGTGACCGACTAGCGGGAGGCACAGATACGCAGTATTTT
TRBJ2-1,TRBD2,once,TRBV6-5,CASSFQYSGDYNEQFF,TGTGCCAGCAGTTTCCAATATAGCGGGGATTACAATGAGCAGTTCTTC
TRBJ1-1,NA,once,TRBV7-2,CASSSRGQPNTEAFF,TGTGCCAGCAGCTCGCGAGGGCAGCCCAACACTGAAGCTTTCTTT
TRBJ1-4,TRBD1,once,TRBV5-6,CASSYDRGRLSREKLFF,TGTGCCAGCAGCTACGACAGGGGGCGTCTCTCTCGGGAAAAACTGTTTTTT
TRBJ2-2,NA,NA,TRBV10-3,CAISETPMANTGELFF,TGTGCCATCAGTGAGACACCGATGGCGAACACCGGGGAGCTGTTTTTT
TRBJ1-1,TRBD1,NA,TRBV19,CASTLDRGNPPEAFF,TGTGCCAGTACTTTGGACAGGGGGAACCCACCTGAAGCTTTCTTT
TRBJ1-1,NA,NA,TRBV5-6,CASSLAAGAGTEAFF,TGTGCCAGCAGCTTAGCGGCGGGGGCAGGGACTGAAGCTTTCTTT
TRBJ1-5,NA,few,TRBV19,CASSMRDVSNQPQHF,TGTGCCAGTAGTATGCGGGACGTAAGCAATCAGCCCCAGCATTTT
TRBJ1-6,NA,NA,TRBV28,CASSLVRYSPLHF,TGTGCCAGCAGTTTGGTGCGTTATTCACCCCTCCACTTT
TRBJ2-3,TRBD1,NA,TRBV4-3,CASSQQQGAGDTQYF,TGCGCCAGCAGCCAACAACAGGGGGCCGGAGATACGCAGTATTTT
TRBJ2-5,NA,NA,TRBV6-1,CASSESGRQETQYF,TGTGCCAGCAGTGAAAGTGGCAGGCAAGAGACCCAGTACTTC
TRBJ2-3,NA,NA,TRBV24-1,CATSDPGGTDTQYF,TGTGCCACCAGTGATCCGGGGGGCACAGATACGCAGTATTTT
TRBJ1-1,NA,NA,TRBV27,CASSPRTETNTEAFF,TGTGCCAGCAGTCCACGGACAGAGACGAACACTGAAGCTTTCTTT
TRBJ1-1,NA,NA,TRBV19,CASSLRSTTTGEAFF,TGTGCCAGTAGCCTTAGATCTACTACTACGGGTGAAGCTTTCTTT
TRBJ1-2,NA,NA,TRBV4-1,CASSQAYSTGDYGYTF,TGCGCCAGCAGCCAAGCCTACTCGACAGGAGACTATGGCTACACCTTC
TRBJ2-7,TRBD2,NA,TRBV3-1/TRBV3-2,CASSPGLAGFVYEQYF,TGTGCCAGCAGCCCGGGACTAGCGGGATTTGTCTACGAGCAGTACTTC
TRBJ1-1,NA,NA,TRBV19,CASSEARGTEAFF,TGTGCCAGTAGCGAAGCTCGGGGCACTGAAGCTTTCTTT
TRBJ1-6,TRBD1,NA,TRBV3-1/TRBV3-2,CASSPSGQGGDSPLHF,TGTGCCAGCAGCCCCTCCGGACAGGGGGGCGACTCACCCCTCCACTTT
TRBJ2-1,TRBD2,NA,TRBV28,CASTTGTSGRRQFF,TGTGCCAGCACAACCGGGACTAGCGGACGGAGGCAGTTCTTC
TRBJ1-2,TRBD1,once,TRBV28,CASRRGPYGYTF,TGTGCCAGCAGGAGGGGGCCCTATGGCTACACCTTC
TRBJ1-6,NA,NA,TRBV12-3/TRBV12-4,CASSFDAALHF,TGTGCCAGCAGTTTCGATGCAGCCCTCCACTTT
TRBJ2-2,NA,NA,TRBV9,CASSVALAAFSTGELFF,TGTGCCAGCAGCGTAGCTTTGGCGGCCTTCTCCACCGGGGAGCTGTTTTTT
TRBJ1-2,NA,once,TRBV28,CASSLWGAGGYTF,TGTGCCAGCAGTTTATGGGGGGCGGGCGGCTACACCTTC
TRBJ2-3,TRBD2,NA,TRBV19,CASSIPPGLAGGPSTDTQYF,TGTGCCAGTAGTATACCCCCGGGACTAGCGGGAGGGCCCAGCACAGATACGCAGTATTTT
TRBJ2-3,NA,NA,TRBV3-1/TRBV3-2,CASSQKGGTQYF,TGTGCCAGCAGCCAAAAAGGGGGTACGCAGTATTTT
TRBJ1-1,NA,NA,TRBV19,CASTRTPRAEAFF,TGTGCCAGTACGAGGACACCCCGGGCTGAAGCTTTCTTT
TRBJ2-7,TRBD1,NA,TRBV10-3,CAISAGTGVSYEQYF,TGTGCCATCAGCGCCGGGACAGGGGTCTCCTACGAGCAGTACTTC
TRBJ1-2,NA,NA,TRBV3-1/TRBV3-2,CASSQEASYGYTF,TGTGCCAGCAGCCAAGAAGCTTCGTATGGCTACACCTTC
TRBJ2-5,NA,NA,TRBV6-5,CASSYTTYQETQYF,TGTGCCAGCAGTTACACGACATATCAAGAGACCCAGTACTTC
TRBJ1-1,TRBD1,NA,TRBV9,CASSSWGTGDEAFF,TGTGCCAGCAGCTCCTGGGGGACAGGAGATGAAGCTTTCTTT
TRBJ2-3,TRBD2,NA,TRBV11-2,CASSRSGRDYTDTQYF,TGTGCCAGCAGCCGTAGCGGGAGGGACTACACAGATACGCAGTATTTT
TRBJ1-1,NA,NA,TRBV27,CASSPWGGRVTEAFF,TGTGCCAGCAGTCCCTGGGGGGGGCGGGTCACTGAAGCTTTCTTT
TRBJ2-1,TRBD2,NA,TRBV6-1,CASSGIAGSSYNEQFF,TGTGCCAGCAGTGGGATAGCGGGCTCCTCCTACAATGAGCAGTTCTTC
TRBJ1-4,TRBD1,NA,TRBV28,CASSFQRQGAREKLFF,TGTGCCAGCAGTTTTCAACGACAGGGGGCGCGTGAAAAACTGTTTTTT
TRBJ2-3,TRBD2,few,TRBV5-1,CASSFRASGILGTDTQYF,TGCGCCAGCAGCTTTAGGGCTAGCGGGATTTTAGGCACAGATACGCAGTATTTT
TRBJ1-2,NA,NA,TRBV7-8,CASSLEVGDDYGYTF,TGTGCCAGCAGCTTAGAAGTCGGAGATGACTATGGCTACACCTTC
TRBJ2-1,NA,NA,TRBV19,CASNSGLNYNEQFF,TGTGCCAGTAATTCGGGACTCAATTACAATGAGCAGTTCTTC
TRBJ2-5,TRBD1,NA,TRBV29-1,CSVVDRVRETQYF,TGCAGCGTTGTAGACAGGGTCCGAGAGACCCAGTACTTC
TRBJ2-7,TRBD1,NA,TRBV18,CASSPDRDAYEQYF,TGTGCCAGCTCACCCGACAGGGACGCCTACGAGCAGTACTTC
TRBJ2-7,NA,few,TRBV5-1,CASSLVFGTTSYEQYF,TGCGCCAGCAGCTTGGTGTTCGGGACAACCTCCTACGAGCAGTACTTC
TRBJ1-2,NA,NA,TRBV3-1/TRBV3-2,CASSWRVFGYTF,TGTGCCAGCAGTTGGAGGGTCTTTGGCTACACCTTC
TRBJ2-7,NA,NA,TRBV6-1,CASSEGGREQYF,TGTGCCAGCAGTGAAGGGGGGCGGGAGCAGTACTTC
TRBJ1-5,TRBD1,NA,TRBV4-1,CASSQGDRVGNQPQHF,TGCGCCAGCAGCCAAGGCGACAGGGTCGGCAATCAGCCCCAGCATTTT
TRBJ1-5,NA,many,TRBV28,CASSPGLGGHQPQHF,TGTGCCAGCAGTCCCGGTCTGGGGGGACATCAGCCCCAGCATTTT